The next 11 T cell receptor beta chains were all read from a single sample in a study of shared clonotypes between healthy human individuals. Clones were sequenced by immunoSEQ multiplex PCR, and TCRdb holds only the in-frame ones, with some missing. The sample lists some 1.5 million clones; 98% were seen once. Sequences were obtained from naive CD4+ T cells sorted from blood. As for subset: CD45RA+ positively selected. All receptors come from a man younger than 40 in good health.

A note on this clone: Germline is not matched at one junction end, which may reflect a read error. This sequence joins TRBV6-5 and TRBJ2-7; D uncertain. CDR1 is MNHEY and CDR2 is SVGAGI in the germline V gene. This CDR3 is 11 amino acids long. CDR3 bases: TGTGCCAGCAGTTACTCCCCAGACCCCCTCTTC. The encoded protein is CASSYSPDPLF.

The chain couples TRBV5-1 to TRBJ2-1; 11 positions agree with TRBD2. This CDR3 contains 20 residues. Trimming removed 4 bases from V and 0 bases from J; junction bases left unmatched: 15. Germline values: CDR1 SGHRS, CDR2 YFSETQ. The DNA for the CDR3 is TGCGCCAGCAGCGACCAACTAGCGGGAGTAGCCCAGAGCTCCTACAATGAGCAGTTCTTC. This translates into CASSDQLAGVAQSSYNEQFF.

In its sample, this clone was seen once. The chain uses TRBV5-1 and TRBJ2-7; possibly TRBD1 for D (6 bases). The CDR3 runs 14 residues. CDR1 SGHRS and CDR2 YFSETQ come from the germline V gene. Between the trimmed V and J ends, which lost 2 bases and 2 bases, there was a span of 11 bases. The CDR3 sequence: CASSFDRFAYEQYF. The CDR3 bases are TGCGCCAGCAGCTTTGACAGGTTCGCCTACGAGCAGTACTTC.

The chain uses TRBV28 and TRBJ1-1; perhaps TRBD1 as D (5 bases). V lost 4 bases and J 2 bases, leaving 17 bases between the germline ends. The CDR3 runs 16 residues. The V gene's germline CDR1 is MDHEN and CDR2 SYDVKM. CDR3 amino acids: CASSSPWGEANTEAFF. The CDR3 DNA is TGTGCCAGCAGTTCACCATGGGGGGAGGCAAACACTGAAGCTTTCTTT. The whole variable domain, remainder taken from reference TRBV28 and TRBJ1-1, is DVKVTQSSRYLVKRTGEKVFLECVQDMDHENMFWYRQDPGLGLRLIYFSYDVKMKEKGDIPEGYSVSREKKERFSLILESASTNQTSMYLCASSSPWGEANTEAFFGQGTRLTVV.

The J gene is TRBJ2-7, the V gene TRBV11-2, with D hard to call. The CDR3 has 15 amino acids. Germline-derived CDR1 and CDR2 are SGHAT and FQNNGV. Trimming stripped 7 bases from V and 0 bases from J, with 16 bases between. CDR3 DNA: TGTGCCAGCACCCAACGGTCCCTTCTCTCCTACGAGCAGTACTTC. Residues: CASTQRSLLSYEQYF.

The rearrangement uses TRBV28 and TRBJ1-1; D gene ambiguous. Trimming stripped 6 bases from V and 2 bases from J, with 16 bases between. CDR1 is MDHEN, CDR2 SYDVKM, per germline. The CDR3 totals 15 residues. CDR3 loop: CASSRGPGPNTEAFF. The CDR3 region has the DNA TGTGCCAGCAGCCGAGGCCCTGGCCCAAACACTGAAGCTTTCTTT.

This chain uses TRBV19 with TRBJ1-4; possible D gene TRBD1, 5 bases. Germline CDR1 is LNHDA and CDR2 is SQIVND (reference sequence). V was trimmed by 2 bases and J by 6 bases, leaving 16 bases between them. The CDR3 consists of 16 residues. The CDR3 sequence is CASSIPVAAGDEKLFF. In DNA, the CDR3 is TGTGCCAGTAGTATACCGGTTGCGGCGGGGGATGAAAAACTGTTTTTT.

Only one count was recorded for this clone. The chain links TRBV19 to TRBJ2-2; D might be TRBD2 (6 bases). Trimming cost V 3 bases and J 0 bases, with 11 bases left between them. This CDR3 comprises 16 residues. The V gene's germline CDR1 is LNHDA and CDR2 SQIVND (reference sequence). CDR3 DNA: TGTGCCAGTAGTATGATGGGAGGCGCGAACACCGGGGAGCTGTTTTTT. It codes for CASSMMGGANTGELFF.

The chain links TRBV5-1 to TRBJ2-1; 7 positions agree with TRBD1. CDR1 is SGHRS, CDR2 YFSETQ, per germline. CDR3 length: 15 amino acids. V shed 4 bases, J shed 5 bases, and the junction held 9 bases outside the gene matches. This chain's CDR3 is CASSTTGTVNNEQFF. The CDR3 bases are TGCGCCAGCAGCACTACCGGGACAGTCAACAATGAGCAGTTCTTC. Variable domain in full (rest from reference TRBV5-1 and TRBJ2-1): KAGVTQTPRYLIKTRGQQVTLSCSPISGHRSVSWYQQTPGQGLQFLFEYFSETQRNKGNFPGRFSGRQFSNSRSEMNVSTLELGDSALYLCASSTTGTVNNEQFFGPGTRLTVL.

The rearrangement uses TRBV7-8 and TRBJ2-7; D is perhaps TRBD1 (8 bases). Trimming pared 8 bases from V and 3 bases from J, leaving 17 bases between. CDR1 is SGHVS, CDR2 FQNEAQ, per germline. This CDR3 region has 14 residues. The CDR3 sequence is CASGHRGGIYEQYF. The CDR3 coding sequence is TGTGCCAGCGGCCACAGGGGGGGGATCTACGAGCAGTACTTC.

The chain carries TRBV18 and TRBJ2-6; the D call may be TRBD1 or TRBD2 (5 bases each). Germline values: CDR1 KGHSH, CDR2 LQKENI. The CDR3 contains 16 residues. Trimming removed 4 bases from V and 1 base from J, with 11 bases in between. The CDR3 protein is CASSRLQVSGANVLTF. The CDR3 DNA follows: TGTGCCAGCTCACGACTACAGGTTTCTGGGGCCAACGTCCTGACTTTC.